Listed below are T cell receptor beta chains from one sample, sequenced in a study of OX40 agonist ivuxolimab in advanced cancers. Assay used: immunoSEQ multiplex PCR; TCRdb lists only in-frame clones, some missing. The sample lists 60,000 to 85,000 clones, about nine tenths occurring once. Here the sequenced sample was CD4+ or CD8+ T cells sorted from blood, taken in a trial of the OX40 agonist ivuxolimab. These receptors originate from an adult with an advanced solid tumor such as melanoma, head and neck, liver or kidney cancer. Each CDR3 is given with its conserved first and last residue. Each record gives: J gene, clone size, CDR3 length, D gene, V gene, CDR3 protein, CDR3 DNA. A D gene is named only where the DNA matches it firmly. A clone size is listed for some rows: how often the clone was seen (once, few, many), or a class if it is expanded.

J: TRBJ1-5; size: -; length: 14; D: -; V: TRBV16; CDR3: CASSQGTSNQPQHF; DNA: TGTGCCAGCAGCCAGGGCACAAGCAATCAGCCCCAGCATTTT
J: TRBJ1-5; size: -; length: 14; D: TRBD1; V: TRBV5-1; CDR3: CASSLTGGDQPQHF; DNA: TGCGCCAGCAGCCTGACAGGGGGCGATCAGCCCCAGCATTTT
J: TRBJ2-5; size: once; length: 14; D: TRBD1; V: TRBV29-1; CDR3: CSVSTGGREETQYF; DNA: TGCAGCGTTAGTACAGGGGGCAGGGAGGAGACCCAGTACTTC
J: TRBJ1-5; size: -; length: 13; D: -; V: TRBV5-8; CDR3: CASRGMTYQPQHF; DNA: TGTGCCAGCAGAGGCATGACTTATCAGCCCCAGCATTTT
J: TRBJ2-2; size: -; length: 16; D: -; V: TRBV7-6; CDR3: CASSLTRGKATGELFF; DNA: TGTGCCAGCAGCTTAACCCGGGGGAAGGCCACCGGGGAGCTGTTTTTT
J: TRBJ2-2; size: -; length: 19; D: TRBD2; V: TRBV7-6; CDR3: CASSPLAGGTSGVPGELFF; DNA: TGTGCCAGCAGCCCCTTGGCTGGGGGGACTAGCGGGGTTCCCGGGGAGCTGTTTTTT
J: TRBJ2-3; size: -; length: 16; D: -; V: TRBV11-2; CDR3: CASSLVGAGGLRTQYF; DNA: TGTGCCAGCAGCTTAGTGGGAGCGGGTGGGCTAAGGACGCAGTATTTT
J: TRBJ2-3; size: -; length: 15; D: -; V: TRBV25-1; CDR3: CASRRGGADWDTQYF; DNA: TGTGCCAGCAGGCGTGGGGGGGCCGATTGGGATACGCAGTATTTT
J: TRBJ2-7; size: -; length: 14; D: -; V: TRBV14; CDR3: CASSQWVGNNEQYF; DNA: TGTGCCAGCAGCCAATGGGTTGGGAACAACGAGCAGTACTTC
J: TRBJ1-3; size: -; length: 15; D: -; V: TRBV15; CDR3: CATSRDSGTGNTIYF; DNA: TGTGCCACCAGCAGAGATAGTGGAACTGGAAACACCATATATTTT
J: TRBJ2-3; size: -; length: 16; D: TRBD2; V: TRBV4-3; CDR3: CASSSLAGGGTDTQYF; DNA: TGCGCCAGCAGCTCCTTAGCGGGGGGCGGGACAGATACGCAGTATTTT
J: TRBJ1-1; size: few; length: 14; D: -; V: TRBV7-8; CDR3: CASSLLPALRYAFF; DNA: TGTGCCAGCAGCTTACTTCCAGCCTTGAGGTATGCTTTCTTT
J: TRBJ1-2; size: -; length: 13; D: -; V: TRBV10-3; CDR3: CAISEAGLYGYTF; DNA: TGTGCCATCAGTGAGGCAGGGTTGTATGGCTACACCTTC
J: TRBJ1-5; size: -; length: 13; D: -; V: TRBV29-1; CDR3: CSVRQSSNQPQHF; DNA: TGCAGCGTTAGACAGAGTAGCAATCAGCCCCAGCATTTT
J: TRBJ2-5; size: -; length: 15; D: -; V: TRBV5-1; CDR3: CASSLGDTVGKTQYF; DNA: TGCGCCAGCAGCTTGGGGGACACGGTGGGAAAGACCCAGTACTTC
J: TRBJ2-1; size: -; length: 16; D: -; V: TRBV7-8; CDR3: CASSLSLGQGRDEQFF; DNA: TGTGCCAGCAGCTTATCTTTAGGGCAGGGGAGGGATGAGCAGTTCTTC